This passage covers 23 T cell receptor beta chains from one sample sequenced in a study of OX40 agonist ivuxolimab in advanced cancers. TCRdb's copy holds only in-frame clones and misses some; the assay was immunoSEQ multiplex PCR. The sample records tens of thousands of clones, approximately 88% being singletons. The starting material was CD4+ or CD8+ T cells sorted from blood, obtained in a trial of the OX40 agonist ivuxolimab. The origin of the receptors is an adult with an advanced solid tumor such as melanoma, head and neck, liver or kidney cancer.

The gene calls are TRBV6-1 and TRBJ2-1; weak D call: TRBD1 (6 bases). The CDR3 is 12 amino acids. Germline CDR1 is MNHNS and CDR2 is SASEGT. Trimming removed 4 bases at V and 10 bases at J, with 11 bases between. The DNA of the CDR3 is TGTGCCAGCAGTGGGCCAGGGACAGAGCAGTTCTTC. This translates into CASSGPGTEQFF.

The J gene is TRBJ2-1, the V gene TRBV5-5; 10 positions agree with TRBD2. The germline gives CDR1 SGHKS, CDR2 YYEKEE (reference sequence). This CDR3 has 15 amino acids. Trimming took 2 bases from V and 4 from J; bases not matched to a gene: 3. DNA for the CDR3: TGTGCCAGCAGCTTTAGCGGGGGGAGTTACAATGAGCAGTTCTTC. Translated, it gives CASSFSGGSYNEQFF.

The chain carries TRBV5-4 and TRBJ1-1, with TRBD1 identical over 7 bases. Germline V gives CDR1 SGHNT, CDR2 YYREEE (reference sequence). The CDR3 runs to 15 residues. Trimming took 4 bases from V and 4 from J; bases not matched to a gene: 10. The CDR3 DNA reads TGTGCCAGCAGCGCTAAGACAGGGAGTTTCACTGAAGCTTTCTTT. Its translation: CASSAKTGSFTEAFF.

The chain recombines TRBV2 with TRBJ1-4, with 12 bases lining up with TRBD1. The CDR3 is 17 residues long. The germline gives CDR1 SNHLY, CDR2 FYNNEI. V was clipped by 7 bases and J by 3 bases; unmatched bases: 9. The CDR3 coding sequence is TGTGCCAGCATTGCCGGGACAGGGGGCTTCTCTAATGAAAAACTGTTTTTT. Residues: CASIAGTGGFSNEKLFF. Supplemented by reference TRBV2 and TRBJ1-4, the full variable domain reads EPEVTQTPSHQVTQMGQEVILRCVPISNHLYFYWYRQILGQKVEFLVSFYNNEISEKSEIFDDQFSVERPDGSNFTLKIRSTKLEDSAMYFCASIAGTGGFSNEKLFFGSGTQLSVL.

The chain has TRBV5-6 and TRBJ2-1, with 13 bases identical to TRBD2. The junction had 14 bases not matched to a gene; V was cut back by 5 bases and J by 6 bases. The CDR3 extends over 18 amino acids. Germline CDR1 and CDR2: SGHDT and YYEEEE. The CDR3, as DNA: TGTGCCAGCAGGCCGGGACTAGCGGGGAGTTCCTCTTTCAATGAGCAGTTCTTC. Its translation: CASRPGLAGSSSFNEQFF.

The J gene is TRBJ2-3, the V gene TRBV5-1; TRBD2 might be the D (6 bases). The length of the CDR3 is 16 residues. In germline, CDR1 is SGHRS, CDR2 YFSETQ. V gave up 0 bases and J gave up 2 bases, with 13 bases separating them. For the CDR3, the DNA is TGCGCCAGCAGCTTGGATGCGGGGTTAGCCACAGATACGCAGTATTTT. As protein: CASSLDAGLATDTQYF.

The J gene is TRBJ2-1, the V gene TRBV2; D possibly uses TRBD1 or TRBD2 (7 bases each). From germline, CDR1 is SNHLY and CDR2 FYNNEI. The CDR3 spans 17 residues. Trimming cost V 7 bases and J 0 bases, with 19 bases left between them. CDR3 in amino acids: CASNRGGTASSYNEQFF. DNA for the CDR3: TGTGCCAGCAATAGGGGAGGGACAGCTAGCTCCTACAATGAGCAGTTCTTC.

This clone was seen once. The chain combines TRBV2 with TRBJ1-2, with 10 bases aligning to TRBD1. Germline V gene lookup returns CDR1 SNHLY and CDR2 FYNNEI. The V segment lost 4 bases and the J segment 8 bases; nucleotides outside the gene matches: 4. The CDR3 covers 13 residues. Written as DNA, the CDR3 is TGTGCCAGCAGTGGGACAGGGGGGGCGGGCTACACCTTC. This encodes CASSGTGGAGYTF. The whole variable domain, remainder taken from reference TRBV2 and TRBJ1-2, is EPEVTQTPSHQVTQMGQEVILRCVPISNHLYFYWYRQILGQKVEFLVSFYNNEISEKSEIFDDQFSVERPDGSNFTLKIRSTKLEDSAMYFCASSGTGGAGYTFGSGTRLTVV.

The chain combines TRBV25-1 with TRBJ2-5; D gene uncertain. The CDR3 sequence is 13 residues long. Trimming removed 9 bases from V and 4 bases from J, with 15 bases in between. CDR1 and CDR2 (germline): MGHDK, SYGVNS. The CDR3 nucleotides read TGTGCCAGTCGTGGGCGGCGACTAGAGACCCAGTACTTC. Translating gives CASRGRRLETQYF.

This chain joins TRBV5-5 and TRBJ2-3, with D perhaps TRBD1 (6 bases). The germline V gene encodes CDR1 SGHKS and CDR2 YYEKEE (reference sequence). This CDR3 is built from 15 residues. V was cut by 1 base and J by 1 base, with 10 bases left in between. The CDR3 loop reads CASSLTGTGTDTQYF. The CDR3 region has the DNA TGTGCCAGCAGCTTGACAGGGACGGGCACAGATACGCAGTATTTT.

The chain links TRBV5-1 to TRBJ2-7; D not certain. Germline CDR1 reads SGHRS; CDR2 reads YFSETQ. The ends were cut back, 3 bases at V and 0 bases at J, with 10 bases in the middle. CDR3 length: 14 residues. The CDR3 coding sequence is TGCGCCAGCAGCTGGGGTGTCCCCTCCTACGAGCAGTACTTC. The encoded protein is CASSWGVPSYEQYF.

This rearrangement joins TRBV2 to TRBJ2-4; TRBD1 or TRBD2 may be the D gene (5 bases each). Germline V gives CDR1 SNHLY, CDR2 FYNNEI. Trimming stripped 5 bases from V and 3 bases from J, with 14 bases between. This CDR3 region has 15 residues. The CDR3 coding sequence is TGTGCCAGCAGTTCCCTGGGGGTTGACAAAAACATTCAGTACTTC. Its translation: CASSSLGVDKNIQYF.

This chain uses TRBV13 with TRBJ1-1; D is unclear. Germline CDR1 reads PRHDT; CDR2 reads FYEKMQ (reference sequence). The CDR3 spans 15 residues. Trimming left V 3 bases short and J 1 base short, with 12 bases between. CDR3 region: CASSFLLSQNTEAFF. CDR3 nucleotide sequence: TGTGCCAGCAGCTTTCTGTTAAGTCAGAACACTGAAGCTTTCTTT. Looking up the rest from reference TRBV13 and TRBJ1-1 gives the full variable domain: AAGVIQSPRHLIKEKRETATLKCYPIPRHDTVYWYQQGPGQDPQFLISFYEKMQSDKGSIPDRFSAQQFSDYHSELNMSSLELGDSALYFCASSFLLSQNTEAFFGQGTRLTVV.

CDR3 sequence reads: CASSLGPSGGIRYEQYF. The CDR3 coding sequence is TGTGCCAGCAGCTTAGGGCCTAGCGGGGGAATTCGCTACGAGCAGTACTTC. The V and J genes are TRBV11-2 and TRBJ2-7, with 10 bases fitting TRBD2. The trim removed 1 base at V and 3 bases at J, leaving 9 bases unmatched. CDR1 is SGHAT and CDR2 is FQNNGV in the germline V gene. The CDR3 is 17 residues long.

The CDR3 protein is CASSEARSREDTQYF. Written as DNA, the CDR3 is TGTGCCAGCAGTGAAGCGAGGTCTAGAGAAGATACGCAGTATTTT. The J gene is TRBJ2-3, the V gene TRBV2; no reliable D call. The V end was cut by 0 bases, the J end by 5 bases, with 12 bases between. This CDR3 has 15 amino acids. Germline CDR1 SNHLY, CDR2 FYNNEI.

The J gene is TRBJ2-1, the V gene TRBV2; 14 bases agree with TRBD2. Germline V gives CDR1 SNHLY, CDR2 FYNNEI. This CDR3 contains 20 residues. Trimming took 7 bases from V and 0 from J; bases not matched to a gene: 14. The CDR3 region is CASIPLGLAGGESSYNEQFF. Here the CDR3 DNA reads TGTGCCAGCATTCCACTCGGACTAGCGGGGGGTGAGAGCTCCTACAATGAGCAGTTCTTC.

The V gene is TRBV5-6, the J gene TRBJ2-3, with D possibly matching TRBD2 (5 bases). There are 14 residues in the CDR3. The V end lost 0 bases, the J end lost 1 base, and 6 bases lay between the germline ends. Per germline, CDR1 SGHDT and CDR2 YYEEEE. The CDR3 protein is CASSLAGGTDTQYF. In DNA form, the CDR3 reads TGTGCCAGCAGCTTGGCCGGGGGCACAGATACGCAGTATTTT.

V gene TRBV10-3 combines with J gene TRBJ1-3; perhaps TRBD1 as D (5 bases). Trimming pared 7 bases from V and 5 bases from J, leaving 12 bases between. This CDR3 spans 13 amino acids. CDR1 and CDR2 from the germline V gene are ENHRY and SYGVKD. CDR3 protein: CAIMGTERNTIYF. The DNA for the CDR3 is TGTGCCATCATGGGGACGGAAAGAAACACCATATATTTT.

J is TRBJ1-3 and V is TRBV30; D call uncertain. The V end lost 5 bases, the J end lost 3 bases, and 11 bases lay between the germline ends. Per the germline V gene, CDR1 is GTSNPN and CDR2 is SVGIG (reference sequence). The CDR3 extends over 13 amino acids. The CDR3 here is CAWVPAIGNTIYF. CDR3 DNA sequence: TGTGCCTGGGTACCAGCAATTGGAAACACCATATATTTT.

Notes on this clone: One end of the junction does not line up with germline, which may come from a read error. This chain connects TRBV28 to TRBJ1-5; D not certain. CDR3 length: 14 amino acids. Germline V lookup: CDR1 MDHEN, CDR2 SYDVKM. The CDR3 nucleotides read TGTACCAGCAGTTTAGCAGTAGTAAATCAGCCCCAGCATTTT. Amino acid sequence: CTSSLAVVNQPQHF.

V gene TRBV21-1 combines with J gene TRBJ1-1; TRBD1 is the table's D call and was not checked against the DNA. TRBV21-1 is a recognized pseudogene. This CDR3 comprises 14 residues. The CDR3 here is CASTPQRGKSEAFF. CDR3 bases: TGTGCCAGCACCCCCCAGAGGGGGAAGAGTGAAGCTTTCTTT.

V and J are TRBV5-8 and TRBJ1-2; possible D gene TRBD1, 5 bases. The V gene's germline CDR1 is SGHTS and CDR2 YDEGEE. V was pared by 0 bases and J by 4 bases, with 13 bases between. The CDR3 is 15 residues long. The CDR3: CASSLVPIGAYGYTF. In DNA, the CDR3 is TGTGCCAGCAGCTTGGTCCCCATTGGGGCCTATGGCTACACCTTC. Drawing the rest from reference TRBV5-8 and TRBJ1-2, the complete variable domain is EAGVTQSPTHLIKTRGQQATLRCSPISGHTSVYWYQQALGLGLQFLLWYDEGEERNRGNFPPRFSGRQFPNYSSELNVNALELEDSALYLCASSLVPIGAYGYTFGSGTRLTVV.

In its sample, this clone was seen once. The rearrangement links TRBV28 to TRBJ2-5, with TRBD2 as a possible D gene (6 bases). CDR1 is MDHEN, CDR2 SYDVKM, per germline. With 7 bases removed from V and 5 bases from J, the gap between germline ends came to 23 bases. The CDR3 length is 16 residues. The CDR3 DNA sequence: TGTGCCAGCAAATTAGGTGGGAACGGGGGATGGGAGACCCAGTACTTC. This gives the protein CASKLGGNGGWETQYF.